This paragraph covers one TCR beta chain sequence. Its antigen is still unknown. Regarding treatment: 19 received Ad26.COV2.S at low or high dose, single or two shots; roughly five received placebo; per-sample allocation not given. Specimen acquisition occurred on day 63 following the initial vaccine or placebo injection. In Boston, the donor was an adult between 18-55 years of age. This specimen comes from a study of Ad26.COV2.S vaccination and SARS-CoV-2 variants. General observations from the study: Breadth, reportedly substantial, characterized the spike-specific CD8+ and CD4+ T cell responses after vaccination. Those who received vaccine or placebo ended up with similar non-spike TCR breadth.

Unmatched junction bases numbered 7, after V lost 4 bases and J lost 0 bases. The length of the CDR3 is 16 residues. CDR1 LGHNT and CDR2 FRNRAP come from the germline V gene. Libraries were prepared by immunoSEQ multiplex PCR; TCRdb keeps only in-frame clonotypes and omits some of them. The repertoire holds hundreds of thousands of clones, with roughly nine tenths as singletons. Sequencing was performed on peripheral blood, taken in a trial of Ad26.COV2.S vaccine versus placebo. This chain connects TRBV12-5 to TRBJ2-3; 7 nucleotides align to TRBD2. This receptor was identified in a person aged 18-65 years who received the Ad26.COV2.S COVID-19 vaccine or a placebo. This chain's CDR3 is CASGWGGRGSTDTQYF. CDR3 nucleotide sequence: TGTGCTAGTGGTTGGGGGGGGAGAGGGAGCACAGATACGCAGTATTTT.